The rows below give T cell receptor beta chains drawn from one sample of a study of T-cell memory formation after mild COVID-19. One entry per CDR3 protein, called by TCRdb with MiXCR from the 5' RACE reads. Of about 150,000 distinct CDR3 sequences in the sample, approximately 25% are singletons; the top ten hold roughly a quarter. The sequenced sample was PBMCs or a T cell subset sorted from them (not recorded which). Source of these receptors: an adult woman who had mild COVID-19 (a few samples of this study predate the infection). Cell type and time point are not known. CDR3s include the opening cysteine and the closing phenylalanine or tryptophan. A D gene is named only where the DNA matches it firmly. For some rows the clone size is stated as once, few or many, or as a class when expanded; others skip it.

size	V	D	J	DNA	CDR3
-	TRBV4-1	TRBD2	TRBJ2-7	TGCGCCAGCAGCCAAGACGGGACTAGCTCCCACGGGGCCTACGAGCAGTACTTC	CASSQDGTSSHGAYEQYF
few	TRBV24-1	-	TRBJ2-2	TGTGCCACCAGTGATCCGGGGACGGGGAACACCGGGGAGCTGTTTTTT	CATSDPGTGNTGELFF
-	TRBV29-1	-	TRBJ1-4	TGCAGCGTTGAGACACCTGCTCAAGGAGGAAAACTGTTTTTT	CSVETPAQGGKLFF
-	TRBV15	-	TRBJ1-1	TGTGCCACCGCAACCTTGGGAGTGAACACTGAAGCTTTCTTT	CATATLGVNTEAFF
-	TRBV5-1	-	TRBJ1-5	TGCGCCAGCAGCGGCGAGTGGGGAGAAGGCAATCAGCCCCAGCATTTT	CASSGEWGEGNQPQHF
-	TRBV7-9	-	TRBJ2-1	TGTGCCAGCAGCTTAGTTCCAAACCCGGATCCGTTCTTC	CASSLVPNPDPFF
-	TRBV4-1	-	TRBJ2-3	TGCGCCAGCAGTTGGCTCGAAGGGTCCGCAGATACGCAGTATTTT	CASSWLEGSADTQYF
few	TRBV5-6	TRBD1	TRBJ1-2	TGTGCCAGCAGCTCCGGGACAGGGCCCTATGGCTACACCTTC	CASSSGTGPYGYTF
-	TRBV27	TRBD2	TRBJ2-7	TGTGCCAGCAGTATCACCGGGACTAGCATTCACGAGCAGTACTTC	CASSITGTSIHEQYF
-	TRBV5-1	-	TRBJ2-7	TGCGCCAGCAGCTTCGATAACACCAAAACCTACGAGCAGTACTTC	CASSFDNTKTYEQYF
few	TRBV7-9	-	TRBJ2-7	TGTGCCAGCAGCCCCGGGACCCCGCTCGAGCAGTACTTC	CASSPGTPLEQYF
-	TRBV28	-	TRBJ1-1	TGTGCCAGCAGTTCGTGGCCGAACACTGAAGCTTTCTTT	CASSSWPNTEAFF
-	TRBV11-3	-	TRBJ1-2	TGTGCCAGCAGCTTCGAAGGGGACTCAAGCTACACCTTC	CASSFEGDSSYTF
many	TRBV4-3	TRBD2	TRBJ2-3	TGCGCCAGCAGCCAAGAGAAGGCGGGAGGGCCGACAGATACGCAGTATTTT	CASSQEKAGGPTDTQYF
few	TRBV24-1	-	TRBJ2-3	TGTGCCACCAGGGGGGACTTCACAGATACGCAGTATTTT	CATRGDFTDTQYF
-	TRBV6-5	TRBD1	TRBJ1-2	TGTGCCAGCAGACCCGGGACAGGGGGTTTTAACTATGGCTACACCTTC	CASRPGTGGFNYGYTF
-	TRBV6-5	-	TRBJ2-3	TGTGCCAGCAGTGAATCGGGCCCCTGGGACACAGATACGCAGTATTTT	CASSESGPWDTDTQYF
-	TRBV7-3	-	TRBJ1-6	TGTGCCAGCAGCTTAGGACGGGGGAATTCACCCCTCCACTTT	CASSLGRGNSPLHF
few	TRBV11-2	TRBD1	TRBJ1-2	TGTGCCAGCAGCCCGGAGGCAGGGGGCTATGGCTACACCTTC	CASSPEAGGYGYTF
-	TRBV6-5	TRBD2	TRBJ2-2	TGTGCCAGCAGTTACCAGCCTAGCGGATCGCCGAGGGGGGAGCTGTTTTTT	CASSYQPSGSPRGELFF
-	TRBV6-2/TRBV6-3	-	TRBJ2-7	TGTGCCAGCAGTTACTCCTCCACCGAGCAGTACTTC	CASSYSSTEQYF
few	TRBV4-1	TRBD2	TRBJ2-4	TGCGCCAGCAGCCAAGGATGGGGGGGTGAAGCCAAAAACATTCAGTACTTC	CASSQGWGGEAKNIQYF
-	TRBV13	-	TRBJ1-1	TGTGCCAGCAGCTTAGGATCGGCTGAAGCTTTCTTT	CASSLGSAEAFF
few	TRBV4-1	-	TRBJ1-1	TGCGCCAGCAGCCAAGTGGGGTCTCCCGAAGCTTTCTTT	CASSQVGSPEAFF
few	TRBV7-9	TRBD1	TRBJ2-3	TGTGCCAGCAGCCCCTCGGACAGGGGGCGGACAGATACGCAGTATTTT	CASSPSDRGRTDTQYF
-	TRBV7-2	-	TRBJ2-5	TGTGCCAGATCCCCCCCAAAGGTTTGGACCCAGTACTTC	CARSPPKVWTQYF
many	TRBV7-9	-	TRBJ2-1	TGTGCCAGCAGCCCGGTGATGGGCGGCGACAATGAGCAGTTCTTC	CASSPVMGGDNEQFF
-	TRBV7-9	-	TRBJ2-1	TGTGCCAGCAGCTCGGAATCCCCTGAGCAGTTCTTC	CASSSESPEQFF
-	TRBV6-4	-	TRBJ2-3	TGTGCCAGCAGTGACGGGGGACTGAGCACAGATACGCAGTATTTT	CASSDGGLSTDTQYF
few	TRBV5-1	-	TRBJ1-2	TGCGCCAGCAGCCCGGCATTCGGAGGAACTGGCGGCTACACCTTC	CASSPAFGGTGGYTF
few	TRBV19	-	TRBJ1-5	TGTGCCAGTAGTATAAGCCAGGGCGGGATTCAGCCCCAGCATTTT	CASSISQGGIQPQHF
few	TRBV5-1	TRBD1	TRBJ2-7	TGCGCCAGCAGCTTGGAGACAGGGGGCTTCTACGAGCAGTACTTC	CASSLETGGFYEQYF
-	TRBV7-8	-	TRBJ2-5	TGTGCCAGCAGCTTAGCGGGGGCGGAACCCGCGGAGACCCAGTACTTC	CASSLAGAEPAETQYF
few	TRBV7-8	-	TRBJ1-4	TGTGCCAGCAGCTTGGACCCAGAAAAACTGTTTTTT	CASSLDPEKLFF
-	TRBV4-1	TRBD2	TRBJ2-1	TGCGCCAGCAGCCAGACAGCGGGACTAGCGGGAAACAATGAGCAGTTCTTC	CASSQTAGLAGNNEQFF
-	TRBV7-9	-	TRBJ2-1	TGTGCCAGCAGCCAGGCAGGGGTTTTGAGCAATGAGCAGTTCTTC	CASSQAGVLSNEQFF
-	TRBV7-9	TRBD1	TRBJ2-1	TGTGCCAGCAAAGCCGGGACAGGGACCAACAATGAGCAGTTCTTC	CASKAGTGTNNEQFF
-	TRBV5-1	TRBD2	TRBJ2-5	TGCGCCAGGCCAGCCCCAGCGGGGCAAGAGACCCAGTACTTC	CARPAPAGQETQYF
few	TRBV7-9	TRBD1	TRBJ1-5	TGTGCCAGCAGCCCGGGACAGGGAGGGTTACAGCCCCAGCATTTT	CASSPGQGGLQPQHF
-	TRBV25-1	-	TRBJ2-7	TGTGCCAGCAGTGATGTGTCGTCGAGCTCCTACGAGCAGTACTTC	CASSDVSSSSYEQYF
-	TRBV11-2	-	TRBJ2-7	TGTGCCAGCAGCCCGGGACACCCCTACGAGCAGTACTTC	CASSPGHPYEQYF
few	TRBV4-3	-	TRBJ2-2	TGCGCCAGCAGCCCTGGCGTGAACACCGGGGAGCTGTTTTTT	CASSPGVNTGELFF
-	TRBV6-5	TRBD1	TRBJ1-2	TGTGCCAGCAGTTACTCGAGGCCCATAGACAGGGTTCGCGGCTACACCTTC	CASSYSRPIDRVRGYTF
-	TRBV14	-	TRBJ1-1	TGTGCCAGCACCCCGGCGGGATCAAGTAACACTGAAGCTTTCTTT	CASTPAGSSNTEAFF
few	TRBV9	-	TRBJ1-3	TGTGCCAGCAGCGCCCTAGGGGCGAAGTGGGGCACCATATATTTT	CASSALGAKWGTIYF
few	TRBV6-2/TRBV6-3	TRBD1	TRBJ2-5	TGTGCCAGCACCGACAGGGTATCAGAGACCCAGTACTTC	CASTDRVSETQYF
-	TRBV27	TRBD2	TRBJ2-7	TGTGCCAGCAGTTTATCTGGGACTAGCGGGGCCTCCTACGAGCAGTACTTC	CASSLSGTSGASYEQYF
-	TRBV7-8	-	TRBJ1-6	TGTGCCAGCAGCTCGGGGATTTTTTCGGACCCCTATAATTCACCCCTCCACTTT	CASSSGIFSDPYNSPLHF
few	TRBV30	-	TRBJ1-1	TGTGCCTGGGGGTATTCGGAAGCTTTCTTT	CAWGYSEAFF
-	TRBV6-6	TRBD2	TRBJ2-7	TGTGCCAGCAGCTTGGGACTAGCGGGACCCGAGCAGTACTTC	CASSLGLAGPEQYF